This T cell receptor (beta chain) originates from a study of cytotoxic CD8 clonotypes in ibrutinib-treated CLL. Only in-frame clones appear in the TCRdb table, and some are missing; sequencing was by immunoSEQ multiplex PCR. The repertoire has about 300,000 clones, under 70% of them found once; the top ten carry roughly 6.3%. Notes on this clone: The antigen remains unidentified.

TCR beta libraries used 1.5 to 2.5 micrograms of genomic DNA from cryopreserved PBMCs. Study-level points and caveats: Under therapy, public clonotypes either contracted or stayed stable, and they were uncommon.

The sequence was collected from a human donor with chronic lymphocytic leukemia. The specimen was PBMCs, collected after 36 months of ibrutinib treatment.

Here the CDR3 DNA reads TGTGCCACCAGCAGGGGATCCGGGACTAGTCGTACAGATACGCAGTATTTT. This gives the protein CATSRGSGTSRTDTQYF. The chain employs TRBV15 and TRBJ2-3; 8 bases match TRBD2. CDR1 LNHNV and CDR2 YYDKDF come from the germline V gene (reference sequence). The junction had 11 bases not matched to a gene; V was cut back by 3 bases and J by 3 bases. This CDR3 contains 17 residues.